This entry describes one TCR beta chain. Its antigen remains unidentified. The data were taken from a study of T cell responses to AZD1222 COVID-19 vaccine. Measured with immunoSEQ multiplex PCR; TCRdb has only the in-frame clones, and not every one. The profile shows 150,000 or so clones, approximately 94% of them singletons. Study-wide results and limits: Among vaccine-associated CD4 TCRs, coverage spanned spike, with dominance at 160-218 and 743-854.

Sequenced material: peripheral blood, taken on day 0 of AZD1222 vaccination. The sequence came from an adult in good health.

The CDR3, as DNA: TGTGCCAGCAGCCAAGGGGGACAGGGCTCTGGCTACACCTTC. It specifies CASSQGGQGSGYTF. This chain joins TRBV4-2 and TRBJ1-2, with 9 bases that match TRBD1. The CDR3 has 14 amino acids. The J segment lost 7 bases and the V segment lost 1 base, leaving 4 bases of the junction unmatched. Germline V gene data show CDR1 as LGHNA and CDR2 as YNFKEQ.